This T cell receptor (beta chain) was identified in a study of cytomegalovirus exposure and HLA in healthy donors. Comments on this clone: Antigen: not known.

It was with 60 Vbeta and 13 Jbeta primers that the PCR ran. Clones were sequenced by immunoSEQ multiplex PCR, and TCRdb holds only the in-frame ones, with some missing. The data show 150,000 to 200,000 clones, just over 70% seen once. CDR3 length: 16 amino acids. V was cut by 4 bases and J by 1 base, with 13 bases left in between. CDR1 is MNHEY and CDR2 is SVGAGI in the germline V gene. Whole-study results and caveats: Later, TCR association rates were found to vary by HLA locus, highest for DRB1 and lowest for HLA-C.

The TCR originated in a human donor in good health. The material sequenced was PBMCs. The V call is TRBV6-5, the J call TRBJ2-2; TRBD1 is a possible D gene (6 bases). The DNA for the CDR3 is TGTGCCAGCAGTTCTCAGGGGCGCCGGAACACCGGGGAGCTGTTTTTT. Translated: CASSSQGRRNTGELFF.